This T cell receptor beta chain was obtained from a study of PD-1 blockade in classical Hodgkin lymphoma (dated by TCRdb to 2018 to 2021). About the investigation overall: Nivolumab dosing was 3 mg/kg intravenously every 2 weeks, continuing until either disease progression or unacceptable toxicity. To define a peripheral blood immune signature of response to PD-1 blockade in classical Hodgkin lymphoma, the study combined TCR beta sequencing with CyTOF.

Broad study findings and their caveats: Newly diagnosed patients were reported to have lower baseline TCR diversity than healthy donors, and relapsed/refractory patients were reported to have lower baseline TCR diversity still. Trial patients with a complete response had baseline diversity similar to that of newly diagnosed patients, while partial responders and progressors had significantly lower diversity. By C4D1, a significant rise was seen in CD4+ TCR diversity but not in CD8+ TCR diversity (p=0.0027 vs p=0.16), and the rise was most apparent among complete responders (p=0.02). Diversity was lower in patients who began nivolumab less than 1 year after ASCT, so these patients were left out of later analyses to avoid confounding by immune reconstitution. Only a single clinical trial cohort was studied, and what caused the repertoire differences, possibly disease activity or prior therapy, remained undefined.

Interpreted using the paper, the time point label stands for: cycle 1 day 1 (C1D1), immediately before nivolumab initiation. Every trial patient had relapsed after autologous stem cell transplantation, and cohorts A, B and C differed in prior brentuximab vedotin exposure. Magnetic negative selection with a Miltenyi CD4+ T cell isolation kit was used to purify CD4+ T cells from thawed PBMCs. A total of fewer than 65 patients with relapsed/refractory classical Hodgkin lymphoma made up the trial cohort, and each patient's best overall response was complete response, partial response or progressive disease. Single-agent nivolumab was administered to trial patients in the multi-cohort phase II CheckMate 205 trial. An independent review committee assessed best overall response by applying the 2007 International Working Group response criteria. Trial PBMCs were collected just before the start of nivolumab (C1D1) and during therapy at cycle 2 day 1 and cycle 4 day 1. Peripheral blood was collected in 8 mL Vacutainer Cell Preparation Tubes, from which PBMCs were isolated by centrifugation and then cryopreserved. Purified CD4+ and CD8+ fractions were prepared only for cases in which an additional PBMC sample was available. Magnetically labelled cells were removed on LS columns in a quadroMACS separator, and the flow-through was collected as the purified fraction.

The Qiagen DNeasy kit was used to extract genomic DNA both from unsorted PBMCs and from the negatively selected CD4+ and CD8+ fractions. Amplification of TCR beta CDR3 regions was done by immunoSEQ multiplex PCR with primers that anneal to V and J segments. A synthetic immune receptor repertoire was used to minimize amplification bias, and remaining bias was computationally removed after sequencing. As for how the authors treated the data: Repertoire diversity was quantified as the Shannon entropy index using custom Python scripts. Unsorted, CD4+ and CD8+ repertoires were examined separately, except in combined analyses, for which CD4+ and CD8+ sequences were merged in silico. A clone counted as expanded when the clone's frequency after treatment rose at least 2-fold relative to C1D1, and clones undetected at baseline were given a pseudocount of 0.5. Clones with 0 or 1 copy at C1D1 were defined as singleton clones, while clones with 2 or more copies were defined as non-singleton clones. Clones expanded in unsorted samples were annotated as CD4+, CD8+ or unknown by matching protein sequences in sorted samples from the same patient. Diversity changes from C1D1 to C4D1 were tested in paired samples using Wilcoxon tests. TCRdb took over this immuneACCESS table, retaining in-frame rearrangements with V and J assigned. Such tables are incomplete; in checked studies, under half of the missing clones stem from an unresolved V gene, and the remainder is unexplained. That table is the source of V, J and clone size, and D and trimming were worked out from the DNA. For this sample there are more than 7,500 clones; 60% to 80% appear just once. The ten largest clonotypes hold less than 5% of the sample.

Note on this clone: Which antigen it targets is not known. It is unclear where the CDR3 begins or ends on the DNA, so no DNA is shown, and the CDR3 is as TCRdb lists it.

The germline V gene yields SGHVS for CDR1 and FQNEAQ for CDR2. The CDR3 sequence holds 15 residues, the cysteine and phenylalanine included. The rearranged chain carries TRBV7-8 and TRBJ2-1. The material was CD4+ T cells from blood, obtained at baseline. The sequence was collected from a human donor with classical Hodgkin lymphoma. The CDR3 protein: CASSLSQFGKGTEFF.